The 29 T cell receptor beta chains below were found in one sample sequenced in a study of response to subunit inactivated influenza vaccine. MiXCR, run by TCRdb on the RT-PCR reads, gives a single entry per CDR3 protein. Found here are a few hundred thousand distinct CDR3 sequences, less than 15% of them singletons; the top ten hold 11%. This specimen consisted of PBMCs from blood, obtained roughly 13 days after vaccination. The receptors shown here come from a man over 45 who received an inactivated influenza vaccine.

The CDR3 bases are TGTGCCAGCAGCTTAGATCTCGGGACTAGGGAATACGAGCAGTACTTC. Protein: CASSLDLGTREYEQYF. This chain joins TRBV11-2 and TRBJ2-7; 8 bases line up with TRBD2. Losses at the gene ends were 0 bases for V and 4 bases for J; bases not matched to a gene: 8. This CDR3 has 16 amino acids. Per the germline V gene, CDR1 is SGHAT and CDR2 is FQNNGV.

This chain uses TRBV29-1 with TRBJ2-1; TRBD2 agrees at 8 bases. This CDR3 is built from 13 residues. Germline V gene sequence: CDR1 SQVTM, CDR2 ANQGSEA. Losses at the gene ends were 7 bases for V and 3 bases for J; bases not matched to a gene: 5. The CDR3 DNA follows: TGCAGCGCACCTAGCGGGTACTACAATGAGCAGTTCTTC. The encoded protein is CSAPSGYYNEQFF.

This clonotype was counted ten times or more. The rearrangement joins TRBV2 to TRBJ2-1; 8 bases agree with TRBD1. Germline V gene sequence: CDR1 SNHLY, CDR2 FYNNEI. The J segment lost 4 bases and the V segment lost 7 bases, leaving 3 bases of the junction unmatched. CDR3 length: 13 amino acids. The CDR3 loop is CASNQGAYNEQFF. CDR3 in DNA: TGTGCCAGCAACCAGGGGGCTTACAATGAGCAGTTCTTC.

The rearrangement joins TRBV12-3 or TRBV12-4 to TRBJ1-2, with D perhaps TRBD1 (5 bases). Trimming left V 6 bases short and J 5 bases short, with 13 bases between. This CDR3 has 13 amino acids. The CDR3 DNA follows: TGTGCCAGCAGGACCTTGGGGGGGTATGGCTACACCTTC. Protein sequence: CASRTLGGYGYTF.

The chain recombines TRBV9 with TRBJ1-1, with a tentative D call TRBD1 (5 bases). The V gene lost 0 bases and the J gene lost 0 bases, with 6 bases spanning the gap. Per the germline V gene, CDR1 is SGDLS and CDR2 is YYNGEE. The CDR3 extends over 14 amino acids. The CDR3 is CASSVGQMNTEAFF. Written as DNA, the CDR3 is TGTGCCAGCAGCGTAGGACAGATGAACACTGAAGCTTTCTTT.

This sequence joins TRBV2 and TRBJ2-7, with unresolved D. Germline CDR1 SNHLY, CDR2 FYNNEI. V lost 0 bases to trimming and J lost 0 bases, with 9 bases between them. The CDR3 is 15 residues long. This CDR3 reads CASSEAAGSSYEQYF. In DNA form, the CDR3 reads TGTGCCAGCAGTGAAGCAGCAGGAAGCTCCTACGAGCAGTACTTC.

The J gene is TRBJ1-1, the V gene TRBV5-1, with TRBD1 identical over 7 bases. The CDR3 loop spans 12 amino acids. The trim removed 2 bases at V and 7 bases at J, leaving 2 bases unmatched. Germline CDR1 reads SGHRS; CDR2 reads YFSETQ. The chain's CDR3 is CASSFGTDEAFF. CDR3 sequence (DNA): TGCGCCAGCAGCTTTGGGACAGATGAAGCTTTCTTT. The full variable domain, in which reference TRBV5-1 and TRBJ1-1 provide the parts outside the CDR3, is KAGVTQTPRYLIKTRGQQVTLSCSPISGHRSVSWYQQTPGQGLQFLFEYFSETQRNKGNFPGRFSGRQFSNSRSEMNVSTLELGDSALYLCASSFGTDEAFFGQGTRLTVV.

The genes are TRBV24-1 and TRBJ1-1; no firm D call. Trimming removed 8 bases from V and 4 bases from J, with 13 bases in between. The CDR3 contains 13 residues. CDR1 is KGHDR and CDR2 is SFDVKD in the germline V gene. This CDR3 reads CATKREVGTEAFF. The CDR3 DNA reads TGTGCCACCAAGAGGGAGGTCGGCACTGAAGCTTTCTTT.

This clonotype was detected only a few times. The chain uses TRBV10-3 and TRBJ2-7; 11 bases line up with TRBD2. Trimming at V came to 11 bases and at J to 4 bases, leaving 7 bases not matched to a gene. The CDR3 is 13 amino acids. Germline lookup yields CDR1 ENHRY and CDR2 SYGVKD. DNA of the CDR3: TGTGCCCTAGCGGGGGGCGCTGGGTACGAGCAGTACTTC. It yields the protein CALAGGAGYEQYF.

This clonotype has ten or more counts. This chain uses TRBV12-3 or TRBV12-4 with TRBJ2-2; 8 bases agree with TRBD1. This CDR3 has 15 amino acids. V gave up 7 bases and J gave up 2 bases; unmatched junction bases: 6. The CDR3 bases are TGTGCCAGCACGATGGACAGGGCTAACACCGGGGAGCTGTTTTTT. It specifies CASTMDRANTGELFF.

This clonotype has a handful of counts. This rearrangement joins TRBV28 to TRBJ1-3; weak D call: TRBD1 (6 bases). The CDR3 sequence is 16 residues long. Germline V gene lookup returns CDR1 MDHEN and CDR2 SYDVKM. V lost 5 bases to trimming and J lost 3 bases, with 17 bases between them. The CDR3 DNA reads TGTGCCAGCAGTGAATCTCGGGGGGCAGGTGGAAACACCATATATTTT. Amino acids: CASSESRGAGGNTIYF.

This clonotype was recorded many times. V usage is TRBV12-3 or TRBV12-4 and J usage is TRBJ1-1; a weak D match, TRBD1 (5 bases). This CDR3 is built from 18 residues. The V and J ends lost 2 bases and 4 bases respectively, with 23 bases between them. The CDR3 loop is CASSLRRTLNRPPTEAFF. CDR3 DNA sequence: TGTGCCAGCAGTTTACGACGGACATTGAACCGCCCGCCCACTGAAGCTTTCTTT.

The chain links TRBV2 to TRBJ1-2; no clear D. The CDR3 totals 14 residues. Germline-derived CDR1 and CDR2 are SNHLY and FYNNEI. The V end lost 4 bases, the J end lost 0 bases, and 9 bases lay between the germline ends. The CDR3 DNA follows: TGTGCCAGCAGTGTGTGGGCCTCTAACTATGGCTACACCTTC. Residues: CASSVWASNYGYTF.

CDR3 sequence reads: CASSAAYTEAFF. CDR3 in DNA: TGTGCCAGCAGTGCGGCCTACACTGAAGCTTTCTTT. The rearrangement joins TRBV27 to TRBJ1-1; D is undetermined. The V and J ends lost 5 bases and 3 bases respectively, with 7 bases between them. Per the germline V gene, CDR1 is MNHEY and CDR2 is SMNVEV (reference sequence). The CDR3 consists of 12 residues.

J is TRBJ2-2 and V is TRBV11-1; 8 positions match TRBD1. V was pared by 2 bases and J by 2 bases, with 13 bases of the junction left unmatched. Germline CDR1 is SGHAT and CDR2 is FQDESV (reference sequence). This CDR3 contains 19 residues. CDR3 sequence reads: CASSLYGTGPTHNTGELFF. DNA of the CDR3: TGTGCCAGCAGCTTATACGGGACAGGTCCGACCCATAACACCGGGGAGCTGTTTTTT.

This clonotype was picked up a small number of times. The V gene is TRBV5-1, the J gene TRBJ2-7, with 8 bases fitting TRBD1. J lost 4 bases, V lost 4 bases, and 4 bases had no gene match. Germline V gene lookup returns CDR1 SGHRS and CDR2 YFSETQ. This CDR3 contains 13 residues. CDR3 in amino acids: CASSIRGQYEQYF. CDR3 bases: TGCGCCAGCAGCATCAGGGGGCAATACGAGCAGTACTTC.

This clonotype was seen just once. The chain uses TRBV2 and TRBJ2-3; D gene ambiguous. The CDR3 loop spans 13 amino acids. Germline V gene lookup returns CDR1 SNHLY and CDR2 FYNNEI. Trimming took off 7 bases at V and 6 bases at J, with 14 bases between the two ends. The CDR3 protein is CASTGPSQDTQYF. CDR3 bases: TGTGCCAGCACGGGTCCCTCGCAGGATACGCAGTATTTT.

The chain links TRBV20-1 to TRBJ2-7; TRBD1 aligns across 8 bases. The length of the CDR3 is 16 residues. Losses at the gene ends were 6 bases for V and 7 bases for J; bases not matched to a gene: 20. Per germline, CDR1 DFQATT and CDR2 SNEGSKA (reference sequence). CDR3 sequence: CSARGGDDRGPVEQYF. As DNA, the CDR3 is TGCAGTGCCCGAGGAGGGGATGACAGGGGTCCCGTAGAGCAGTACTTC.

This clonotype was observed a handful of times. V usage is TRBV18 and J usage is TRBJ2-1; 11 bases line up with TRBD2. The V gene end was trimmed by 5 bases and the J gene end by 2 bases; junction bases not matched to a gene: 5. The CDR3 contains 16 residues. Germline CDR1 KGHSH, CDR2 LQKENI. The CDR3 loop reads CASSGSLAGAYNEQFF. CDR3 nucleotide sequence: TGTGCCAGCTCAGGATCACTAGCGGGGGCCTACAATGAGCAGTTCTTC.

This chain uses TRBV5-1 with TRBJ2-7, with D tentatively TRBD1 or TRBD2 (6 bases each). CDR1 is SGHRS, CDR2 YFSETQ, per germline. V lost 4 bases to trimming and J lost 7 bases, with 18 bases between them. The CDR3 runs to 14 residues. The CDR3 spells CASSPEPGAREQYF. The CDR3 coding sequence is TGCGCCAGCAGCCCAGAACCGGGGGCTAGGGAGCAGTACTTC.

This clonotype was seen many times. The chain carries TRBV5-1 and TRBJ2-1; a possible D gene is TRBD1 (5 bases). The CDR3 loop spans 14 amino acids. Deletions cut 1 base from V and 5 bases from J, with 10 bases between. Germline values: CDR1 SGHRS, CDR2 YFSETQ. The CDR3 coding sequence is TGCGCCAGCAGCTTGTCCCCAGGGAACAATGAGCAGTTCTTC. It codes for CASSLSPGNNEQFF. The full variable domain, with the rest looked up from reference TRBV5-1 and TRBJ2-1, is KAGVTQTPRYLIKTRGQQVTLSCSPISGHRSVSWYQQTPGQGLQFLFEYFSETQRNKGNFPGRFSGRQFSNSRSEMNVSTLELGDSALYLCASSLSPGNNEQFFGPGTRLTVL.

This chain connects TRBV5-6 to TRBJ2-1, with 8 bases identical to TRBD1. CDR3 length equals 17 residues. The V gene end was trimmed by 3 bases and the J gene end by 5 bases; junction bases not matched to a gene: 13. Germline V gene sequence: CDR1 SGHDT, CDR2 YYEEEE. The DNA for the CDR3 is TGTGCCAGCAGCTCGCCTCGCAGACAGGGGCGAGACAATGAGCAGTTCTTC. Its translation is CASSSPRRQGRDNEQFF. The full variable domain, with the rest looked up from reference TRBV5-6 and TRBJ2-1, is DAGVTQSPTHLIKTRGQQVTLRCSPKSGHDTVSWYQQALGQGPQFIFQYYEEEERQRGNFPDRFSGHQFPNYSSELNVNALLLGDSALYLCASSSPRRQGRDNEQFFGPGTRLTVL.

The chain employs TRBV5-1 and TRBJ2-3, with D perhaps assigned TRBD1 or TRBD2 (5 bases each). Germline CDR1 SGHRS, CDR2 YFSETQ. The V end lost 4 bases, the J end lost 3 bases, and 15 bases lay between the germline ends. The CDR3 sequence is 15 residues long. As DNA, the CDR3 is TGCGCCAGCAGCCACCGGGGACCGATGACAGATACGCAGTATTTT. It codes for CASSHRGPMTDTQYF.

The chain has TRBV12-3 or TRBV12-4 and TRBJ1-2; 7 bases fit TRBD1. V was clipped by 1 base and J by 4 bases; unmatched bases: 6. This CDR3 region has 15 residues. CDR3 in amino acids: CASSLERGPGYGYTF. The CDR3 bases are TGTGCCAGCAGTTTAGAAAGGGGGCCTGGCTATGGCTACACCTTC.

The chain uses TRBV27 and TRBJ2-1; 8 positions match TRBD1. The junction had 7 bases not matched to a gene; V was cut back by 5 bases and J by 4 bases. CDR3 length: 15 residues. Germline CDR1 MNHEY, CDR2 SMNVEV (reference sequence). The CDR3 region is CASSIGTGSYNEQFF. CDR3 coding DNA: TGTGCCAGCAGTATCGGGACAGGATCTTACAATGAGCAGTTCTTC.

This clonotype was counted only a few times. The rearrangement uses TRBV12-3 or TRBV12-4 and TRBJ2-7; D ambiguous. CDR3 size: 12 residues. The V end lost 6 bases, the J end lost 6 bases, and 12 bases lay between the germline ends. This chain's CDR3 is CASSTPVGEQYF. Here the CDR3 DNA reads TGTGCCAGCAGCACCCCCGTCGGCGAGCAGTACTTC.

The sample holds many counts of this clonotype. The chain uses TRBV11-3 and TRBJ2-2; D ambiguous. The CDR3 has 14 residues. Trimming took 4 bases from V and 0 from J, leaving 6 bases between them. Germline V gene lookup returns CDR1 SGHNT and CDR2 YENEEA. The CDR3, as DNA: TGTGCCAGCAGCTCGGCAGCGAACACCGGGGAGCTGTTTTTT. The encoded protein is CASSSAANTGELFF.

This clonotype was detected many times. This chain joins TRBV30 and TRBJ2-2; D might be TRBD1 (5 bases). The germline V and J ends were trimmed by 5 bases and 8 bases, with 15 bases remaining between them. The CDR3 length is 13 residues. The germline V gene has CDR1 GTSNPN and CDR2 SVGIG (reference sequence). CDR3 bases: TGTGCCTGGCAGACAGTCCAGGGAGGGGAGCTGTTTTTT. Its translation is CAWQTVQGGELFF.

The chain recombines TRBV4-3 with TRBJ2-5, with 8 positions matching TRBD1. CDR1 is LGHNA and CDR2 is YSLEER in the germline V gene. This CDR3 region has 14 residues. V was clipped by 1 base and J by 9 bases; unmatched bases: 7. CDR3 DNA sequence: TGCGCCAGCAGCCAAGCCGGACAGGGTACGCCCCAGTACTTC. It translates to CASSQAGQGTPQYF.